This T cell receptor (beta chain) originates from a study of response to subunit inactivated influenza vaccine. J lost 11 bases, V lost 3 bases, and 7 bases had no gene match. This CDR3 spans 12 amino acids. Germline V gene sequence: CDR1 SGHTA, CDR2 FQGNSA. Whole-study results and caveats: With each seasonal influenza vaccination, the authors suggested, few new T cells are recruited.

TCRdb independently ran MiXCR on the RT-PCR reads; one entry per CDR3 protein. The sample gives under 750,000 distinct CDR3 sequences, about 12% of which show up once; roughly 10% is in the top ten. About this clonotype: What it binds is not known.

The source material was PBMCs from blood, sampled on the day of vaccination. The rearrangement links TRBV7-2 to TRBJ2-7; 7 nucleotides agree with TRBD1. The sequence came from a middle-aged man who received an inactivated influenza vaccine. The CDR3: CASSFPGTGEYF. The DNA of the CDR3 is TGTGCCAGCAGCTTCCCGGGAACAGGGGAGTACTTC.